This record covers a single T cell receptor (beta chain). The record originates from a study of blood T cell repertoires in COVID-19. Study overall: Samples representing acute and convalescent COVID-19 were sourced from the United States, Italy and Spain. The analysed material was cDNA or gDNA that came from T cells, B-cell-depleted T cells, or PBMCs.

V was clipped by 3 bases and J by 5 bases; unmatched bases: 4. From germline, CDR1 is MDHEN and CDR2 SYDVKM. The CDR3 is 15 amino acids. Per the study methods: Using reference gene primer amplification, nucleated cell counts were estimated. The method was immunoSEQ multiplex PCR; TCRdb's version includes in-frame clones alone and lacks a portion of them. The V and J calls and the clone size are those of that table, but D and trimming were determined from the DNA. The sample lists approximately 76,000 clones; 86% were seen once. The chain combines TRBV28 with TRBJ2-2; TRBD1 agrees at 9 bases. Source material: peripheral blood. The source of this sequence is a woman between 55 and 75 years old with acute or convalescent COVID-19. This CDR3 is CASSFGTGNTGELFF. CDR3 nucleotide sequence: TGTGCCAGCAGTTTCGGGACAGGGAATACCGGGGAGCTGTTTTTT.